This is a list of T cell receptor beta chains from one sample in a study of shared clonotypes between healthy human individuals. Clones were sequenced by immunoSEQ multiplex PCR, and TCRdb holds only the in-frame ones, with some missing. The table shows about 2.4 million clones, with over 85% occurring only once. Sample: naive CD4+ T cells from PBMCs. These receptor sequences come from a man between 18 and 29 years old in good health. Some clones in this sample may be carry-over from other donors' samples. Both conserved end residues are part of each CDR3. A D gene is named only where the DNA matches it firmly. Clone size, where shown, is once, few, many, or a class for clones that have expanded.

clone_size,d_call,j_call,v_call,cdr3_aa,cdr3_nt
-,-,TRBJ2-3,TRBV7-3,CASSPTPLALGDTQYF,TGTGCCAGCAGTCCAACCCCTCTAGCTTTAGGAGATACGCAGTATTTT
-,TRBD1,TRBJ1-5,TRBV7-2,CASSQRQGGNQPQHF,TGTGCCAGCAGCCAAAGACAGGGAGGGAATCAGCCCCAGCATTTT
-,TRBD2,TRBJ2-7,TRBV6-1,CASSETSGNYEQYF,TGTGCCAGCAGTGAAACTAGCGGGAACTACGAGCAGTACTTC
-,-,TRBJ1-1,TRBV5-3,CARSLAPRQRGPTEAFF,TGTGCCAGAAGCTTGGCCCCGCGCCAAAGGGGACCCACTGAAGCTTTCTTT
-,-,TRBJ1-1,TRBV7-2,CASSLGRVGEAFF,TGTGCCAGCAGCTTAGGAAGGGTAGGTGAAGCTTTCTTT
-,TRBD1,TRBJ1-1,TRBV9,CASSGRQGDTEAFF,TGTGCCAGCAGCGGCCGACAGGGAGACACTGAAGCTTTCTTT
-,-,TRBJ2-7,TRBV30,CAWGDTSYEQYF,TGTGCCTGGGGGGACACCAGCTACGAGCAGTACTTC
-,-,TRBJ2-3,TRBV7-3,CASSLSRDKPDTQYF,TGTGCCAGCAGCTTATCCCGGGACAAACCAGATACGCAGTATTTT
-,TRBD2,TRBJ2-1,TRBV19,CASSRWTSAYNEQFF,TGTGCCAGTAGTAGGTGGACTAGCGCCTACAATGAGCAGTTCTTC
-,-,TRBJ2-6,TRBV11-2,CASSLDSVLRRANVLTF,TGTGCCAGCAGCTTAGACTCGGTCCTACGCAGGGCCAACGTCCTGACTTTC
-,TRBD1,TRBJ2-6,TRBV2,CASSRDRGGGANVLTF,TGTGCCAGCAGTAGGGACAGGGGTGGAGGGGCCAACGTCCTGACTTTC
-,TRBD1,TRBJ2-7,TRBV5-1,CASSLGQGGNEQYF,TGCGCCAGCAGCTTGGGACAGGGGGGTAACGAGCAGTACTTC
-,-,TRBJ1-2,TRBV7-8,CASSLVGWTSGGPGYTF,TGTGCCAGCAGCTTAGTTGGTTGGACCTCGGGGGGTCCGGGCTACACCTTC
-,TRBD2,TRBJ2-7,TRBV4-1,CASSQDLPASGYLEQYF,TGCGCCAGCAGCCAAGATCTTCCGGCTAGCGGTTACCTGGAGCAGTACTTC
-,-,TRBJ1-1,TRBV5-1,CASRTDPNTEAFF,TGCGCCAGCAGAACGGACCCGAACACTGAAGCTTTCTTT
-,-,TRBJ2-7,TRBV6-5,CASSYHQGTYEQYF,TGTGCCAGCAGTTACCACCAGGGCACTTACGAGCAGTACTTC
-,-,TRBJ2-3,TRBV29-1,CTLRGYNTDTQYF,TGCACCCTAAGAGGCTACAACACAGATACGCAGTATTTT
-,-,TRBJ1-1,TRBV19,CASSPAGGRTHTEAFF,TGTGCCAGTAGCCCAGCGGGGGGCCGTACCCACACTGAAGCTTTCTTT
-,-,TRBJ2-2,TRBV5-1,CASSLTFANTGELFF,TGCGCCAGCAGCTTGACCTTCGCGAACACCGGGGAGCTGTTTTTT
-,-,TRBJ2-7,TRBV28,CASSFQGGTYEQYF,TGTGCCAGCAGTTTCCAGGGGGGGACCTACGAGCAGTACTTC
-,TRBD2,TRBJ2-7,TRBV5-1,CASSLGAGGTYEQYF,TGCGCCAGCAGCTTGGGGGCGGGAGGGACCTACGAGCAGTACTTC
-,-,TRBJ1-1,TRBV28,CASSFLREGGTLNTEAFF,TGTGCCAGCAGTTTCCTTAGGGAAGGGGGTACCCTGAACACTGAAGCTTTCTTT
-,-,TRBJ2-2,TRBV7-3,CASSYTGIGELFF,TGTGCCAGCAGTTATACAGGGATCGGGGAGCTGTTTTTT
-,TRBD2,TRBJ2-2,TRBV11-2,CASSLGAGGPGELFF,TGTGCCAGCAGCTTAGGAGCGGGAGGGCCCGGGGAGCTGTTTTTT
-,-,TRBJ2-1,TRBV7-3,CASSLAREYNEQFF,TGTGCCAGCAGCCTGGCCCGGGAGTACAATGAGCAGTTCTTC
-,TRBD2,TRBJ2-7,TRBV4-1,CASSQSRLAGYEQYF,TGCGCCAGCAGCCAATCTCGGCTAGCGGGTTACGAGCAGTACTTC
-,-,TRBJ2-7,TRBV7-9,CASNGGIHEQYF,TGTGCCAGCAATGGTGGGATCCACGAGCAGTACTTC
-,-,TRBJ2-1,TRBV6-5,CASSYSFSFYNEQFF,TGTGCCAGCAGTTACTCGTTTTCTTTTTACAATGAGCAGTTCTTC
-,TRBD2,TRBJ2-3,TRBV9,CASSVGGGRAADTQYF,TGTGCCAGCAGCGTAGGGGGCGGGAGGGCCGCGGATACGCAGTATTTT
-,TRBD2,TRBJ2-1,TRBV2,CASSDWTSAYNEQFF,TGTGCCAGCAGTGATTGGACTAGCGCCTACAATGAGCAGTTCTTC
-,-,TRBJ2-2,TRBV6-4,CASSPLPTGELFF,TGTGCCAGCAGCCCCCTACCCACCGGGGAGCTGTTTTTT
-,TRBD2,TRBJ2-1,TRBV9,CASSATSWGGEQFF,TGTGCCAGCAGCGCGACTAGCTGGGGGGGTGAGCAGTTCTTC
-,-,TRBJ2-3,TRBV5-1,CASRQYTDTQYF,TGCGCCAGCCGGCAGTACACAGATACGCAGTATTTT
-,TRBD2,TRBJ2-1,TRBV7-2,CASRVRATSDSAEQFF,TGTGCCAGCAGGGTGAGGGCGACTAGCGATTCGGCTGAGCAGTTCTTC
-,TRBD2,TRBJ2-1,TRBV10-3,CAISETGTSGGNEQFF,TGTGCCATCAGTGAAACCGGGACTAGCGGGGGCAATGAGCAGTTCTTC
-,TRBD1,TRBJ2-7,TRBV19,CASSIIWGQTYEQYF,TGTGCCAGTAGTATAATATGGGGACAGACCTACGAGCAGTACTTC
-,TRBD2,TRBJ2-1,TRBV5-4,CASSQGLVLNEQFF,TGTGCCAGCAGTCAGGGACTAGTCTTAAATGAGCAGTTCTTC
-,-,TRBJ2-7,TRBV27,CASSLGDPGLSYEQYF,TGTGCCAGCAGTCTTGGGGATCCGGGACTGTCCTACGAGCAGTACTTC
few,TRBD2,TRBJ2-2,TRBV7-3,CASSLIEGGTGELFF,TGTGCCAGCAGCTTAATTGAGGGAGGGACCGGGGAGCTGTTTTTT
-,TRBD2,TRBJ2-7,TRBV7-9,CASSPHGTSGRRVENEQYF,TGTGCCAGCAGCCCACATGGGACTAGCGGGAGAAGGGTCGAGAACGAGCAGTACTTC
-,-,TRBJ1-4,TRBV7-9,CASSFGTGTTNEKLFF,TGTGCCAGCAGCTTTGGCACAGGGACAACTAATGAAAAACTGTTTTTT
-,TRBD1,TRBJ1-4,TRBV10-3,CAIGGTDHRRGEKLFF,TGTGCCATCGGGGGGACAGACCACCGGCGGGGTGAAAAACTGTTTTTT
-,-,TRBJ1-2,TRBV18,CASSPSGDYGYTF,TGTGCCAGCTCACCATCGGGGGACTATGGCTACACCTTC
few,-,TRBJ1-1,TRBV9,CASSPYAYFQGASEAFF,TGTGCCAGCAGCCCTTACGCATACTTTCAAGGGGCTTCTGAAGCTTTCTTT
-,TRBD1,TRBJ2-7,TRBV28,CASSSGSGGPNEQYF,TGTGCCAGCAGTTCGGGTTCAGGGGGCCCCAACGAGCAGTACTTC
-,-,TRBJ1-4,TRBV18,CASSPRGRGFEKLFF,TGTGCCAGCTCACCAAGGGGCAGGGGTTTTGAAAAACTGTTTTTT
-,-,TRBJ1-1,TRBV9,CASSPHPLSPEAFF,TGTGCCAGCAGCCCCCACCCTCTCTCTCCTGAAGCTTTCTTT
-,TRBD1,TRBJ1-2,TRBV6-5,CASRNRGNYGYTF,TGTGCCAGCAGAAACAGGGGGAACTATGGCTACACCTTC
-,-,TRBJ1-2,TRBV5-6,CASSARLDIGANYGYTF,TGTGCCAGCAGCGCCCGACTAGACATCGGGGCTAACTATGGCTACACCTTC
-,TRBD2,TRBJ2-7,TRBV5-1,CASSLAGHNTYEQYF,TGCGCCAGCAGTCTAGCGGGGCATAACACATACGAGCAGTACTTC
-,-,TRBJ2-7,TRBV28,CATFNEQYF,TGTGCCACCTTTAACGAGCAGTACTTC
once,-,TRBJ1-5,TRBV2,CASSEGSGLRNQPQHF,TGTGCCAGCAGTGAAGGTTCAGGCCTCAGGAATCAGCCCCAGCATTTT
-,TRBD1,TRBJ2-3,TRBV2,CASSDRGPTQYF,TGTGCCAGCAGCGACAGGGGTCCTACGCAGTATTTT
-,TRBD2,TRBJ2-7,TRBV5-1,CASSSGLGDYEQYF,TGCGCCAGCAGCTCGGGACTAGGAGACTACGAGCAGTACTTC
-,TRBD1,TRBJ1-1,TRBV14,CASRGQANTEAFF,TGTGCCAGCAGGGGACAGGCGAACACTGAAGCTTTCTTT
-,-,TRBJ2-7,TRBV6-5,CASTPYGGYAYEQYF,TGTGCCAGCACCCCCTACGGTGGGTATGCCTACGAGCAGTACTTC
-,-,TRBJ2-6,TRBV28,CASSSPLSGANVLTF,TGTGCCAGCAGTTCCCCCCTATCTGGGGCCAACGTCCTGACTTTC
-,TRBD2,TRBJ2-1,TRBV5-4,CASSQAGTPSNEQFF,TGTGCCAGCAGCCAAGCGGGGACCCCGTCCAATGAGCAGTTCTTC